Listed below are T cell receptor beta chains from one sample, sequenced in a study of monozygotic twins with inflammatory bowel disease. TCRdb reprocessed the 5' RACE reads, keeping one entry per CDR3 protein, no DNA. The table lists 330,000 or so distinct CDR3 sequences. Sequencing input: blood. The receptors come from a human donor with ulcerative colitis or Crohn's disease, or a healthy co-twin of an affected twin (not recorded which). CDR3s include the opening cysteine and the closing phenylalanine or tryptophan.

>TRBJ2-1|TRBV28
CASTNRMGLNEQFF
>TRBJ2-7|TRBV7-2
CASSLADYEQYF
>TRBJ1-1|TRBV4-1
CASSRQVDTEAFF
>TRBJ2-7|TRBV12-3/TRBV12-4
CASSLFRGWDYEQYF
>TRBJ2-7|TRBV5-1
CASSFGRSYEQYF
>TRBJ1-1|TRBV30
CAWSKAGNTEAFF
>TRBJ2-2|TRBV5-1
CASSFGSLGTGVSGELFF
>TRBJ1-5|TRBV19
CASSSINQPQHF
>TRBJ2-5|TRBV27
CASSLSGGPGGFGINQETQYF
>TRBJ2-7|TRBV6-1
CASKSHRGLRGQYF
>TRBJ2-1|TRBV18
CASSPPWLAGNNEQFF
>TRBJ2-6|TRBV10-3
CAISVSLGSGANVLTF
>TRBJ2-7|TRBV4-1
CASSRVGQGVYEQYF
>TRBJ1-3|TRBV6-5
CASSYSRQGPSGNTIYF
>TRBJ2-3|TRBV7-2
CASSYHSSGTSTDTQYF
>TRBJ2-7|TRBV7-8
CASSEQGFPYEQYF
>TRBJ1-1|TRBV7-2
CASSLEGQRAFF
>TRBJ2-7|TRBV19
CASSINSGTGRDYEQYF
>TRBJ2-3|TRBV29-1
CSAPGETDTQYF
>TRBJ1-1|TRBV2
CASKPDRVNTEALF
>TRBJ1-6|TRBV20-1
CSASAGQVSPLHF
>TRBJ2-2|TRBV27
CASSLLGPGELFF
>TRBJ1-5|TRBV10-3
CAITDTLSQPQHF
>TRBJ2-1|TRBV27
CASRERAYYNEQFF
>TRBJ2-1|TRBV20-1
CSARDLGLAGGPINEQFF
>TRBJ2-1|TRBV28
CASTLAGGVNEQFF
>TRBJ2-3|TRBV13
CASSLEWGQRGTDTQYF
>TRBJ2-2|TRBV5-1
CASSLGLATNTGELFF
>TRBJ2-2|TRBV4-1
CASSQDGQNTGELFF
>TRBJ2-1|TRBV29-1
CSGERDRGSNEQFF
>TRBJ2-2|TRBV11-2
CASSSYPYSGRGNTGELFF
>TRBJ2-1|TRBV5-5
CASSLGLAGAPSYNEQFF
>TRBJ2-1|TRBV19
CASSAAGVNEQFF
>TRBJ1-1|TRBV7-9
CAIRGRDRLNTEAFF
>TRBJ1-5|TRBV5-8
CTSSLRRTNQPQHF
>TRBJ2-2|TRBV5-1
CASSAGLAANTGELFF
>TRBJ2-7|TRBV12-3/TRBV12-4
CASRPRDRGDEQYF
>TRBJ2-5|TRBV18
CASSVTATEETQYF
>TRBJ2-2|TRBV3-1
CASGATGELFF
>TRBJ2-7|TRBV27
CASSLASGRYEQYF
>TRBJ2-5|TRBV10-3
CAISEGLATGSGTQYF
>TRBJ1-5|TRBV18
CASSPTNNQPQHF
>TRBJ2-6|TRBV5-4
CASTKHRDFSGANVLTF
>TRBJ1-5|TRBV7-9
CASSWGTGHDNQPQHF
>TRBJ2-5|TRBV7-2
CASSPRGTSGRETQYF
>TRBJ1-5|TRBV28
CASSLGPGITNQPQHF
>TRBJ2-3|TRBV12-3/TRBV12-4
CASSLRGVRADTQYF